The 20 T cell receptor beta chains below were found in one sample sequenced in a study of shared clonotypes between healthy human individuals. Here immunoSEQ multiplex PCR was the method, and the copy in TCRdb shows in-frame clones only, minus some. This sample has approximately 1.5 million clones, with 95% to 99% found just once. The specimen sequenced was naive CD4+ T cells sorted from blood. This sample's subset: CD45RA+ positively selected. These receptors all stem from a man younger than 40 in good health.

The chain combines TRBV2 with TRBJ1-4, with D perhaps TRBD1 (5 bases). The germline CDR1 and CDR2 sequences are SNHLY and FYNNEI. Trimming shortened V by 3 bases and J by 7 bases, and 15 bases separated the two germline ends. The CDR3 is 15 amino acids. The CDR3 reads CASSDSMGLGEKLFF. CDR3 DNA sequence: TGTGCCAGCAGTGATTCTATGGGGCTGGGTGAAAAACTGTTTTTT.

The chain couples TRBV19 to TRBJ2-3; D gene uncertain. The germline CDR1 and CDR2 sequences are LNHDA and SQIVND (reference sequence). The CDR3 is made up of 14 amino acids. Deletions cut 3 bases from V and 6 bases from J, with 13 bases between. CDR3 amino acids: CASSIRSPEDTQYF. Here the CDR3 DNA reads TGTGCCAGTAGTATTAGGTCCCCGGAGGATACGCAGTATTTT.

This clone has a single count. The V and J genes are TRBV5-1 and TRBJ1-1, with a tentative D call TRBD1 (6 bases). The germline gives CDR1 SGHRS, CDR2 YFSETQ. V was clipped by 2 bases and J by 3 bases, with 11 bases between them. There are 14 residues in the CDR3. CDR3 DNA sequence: TGCGCCAGCAGCTTCCGGGACATATACACTGAAGCTTTCTTT. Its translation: CASSFRDIYTEAFF.

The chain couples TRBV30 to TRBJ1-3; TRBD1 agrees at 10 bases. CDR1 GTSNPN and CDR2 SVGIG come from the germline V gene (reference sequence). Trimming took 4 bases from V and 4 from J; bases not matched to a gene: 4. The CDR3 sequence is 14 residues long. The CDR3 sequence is CAWTKGQGGNTIYF. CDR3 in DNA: TGTGCCTGGACCAAGGGACAGGGGGGAAACACCATATATTTT.

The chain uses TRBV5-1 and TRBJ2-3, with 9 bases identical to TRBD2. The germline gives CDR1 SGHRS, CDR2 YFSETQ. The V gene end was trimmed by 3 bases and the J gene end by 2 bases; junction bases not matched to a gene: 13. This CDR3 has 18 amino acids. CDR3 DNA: TGCGCCAGCAGCTCCGTTTGGGGAGTAGCGGGAGACACAGATACGCAGTATTTT. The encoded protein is CASSSVWGVAGDTDTQYF.

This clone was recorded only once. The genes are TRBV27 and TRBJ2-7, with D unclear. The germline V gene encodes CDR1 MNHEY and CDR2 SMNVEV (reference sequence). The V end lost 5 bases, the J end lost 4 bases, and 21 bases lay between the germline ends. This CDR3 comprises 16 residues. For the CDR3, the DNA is TGTGCCAGCAGTAGCCCGGTCCGTAGGCGCTTGTACGAGCAGTACTTC. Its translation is CASSSPVRRRLYEQYF.

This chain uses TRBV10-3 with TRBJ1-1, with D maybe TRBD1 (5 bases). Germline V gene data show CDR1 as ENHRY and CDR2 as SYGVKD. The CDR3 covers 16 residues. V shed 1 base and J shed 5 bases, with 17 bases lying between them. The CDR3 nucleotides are TGTGCCATCAGTGAGTGGATCCCAGGTGAGGGGACTGAAGCTTTCTTT. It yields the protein CAISEWIPGEGTEAFF.

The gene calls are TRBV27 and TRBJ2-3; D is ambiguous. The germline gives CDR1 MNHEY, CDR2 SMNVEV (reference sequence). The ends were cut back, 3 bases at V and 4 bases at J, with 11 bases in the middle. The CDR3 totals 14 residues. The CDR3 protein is CASSLPNQPDTQYF. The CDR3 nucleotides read TGTGCCAGCAGTTTGCCGAACCAACCAGATACGCAGTATTTT.

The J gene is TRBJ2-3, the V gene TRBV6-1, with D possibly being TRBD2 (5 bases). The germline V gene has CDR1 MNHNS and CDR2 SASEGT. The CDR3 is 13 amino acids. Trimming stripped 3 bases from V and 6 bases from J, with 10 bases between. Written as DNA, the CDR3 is TGTGCCAGCAGTGACCGGGGTATCGATACGCAGTATTTT. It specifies CASSDRGIDTQYF.

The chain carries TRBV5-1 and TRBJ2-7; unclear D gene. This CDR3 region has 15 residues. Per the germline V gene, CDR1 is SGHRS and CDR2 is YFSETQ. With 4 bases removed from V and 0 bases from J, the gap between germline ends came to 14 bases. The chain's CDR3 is CASSQQTTSSYEQYF. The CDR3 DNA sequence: TGCGCCAGCAGCCAGCAAACAACGAGCTCCTACGAGCAGTACTTC. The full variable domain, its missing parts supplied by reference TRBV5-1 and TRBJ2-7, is KAGVTQTPRYLIKTRGQQVTLSCSPISGHRSVSWYQQTPGQGLQFLFEYFSETQRNKGNFPGRFSGRQFSNSRSEMNVSTLELGDSALYLCASSQQTTSSYEQYFGPGTRLTVT.

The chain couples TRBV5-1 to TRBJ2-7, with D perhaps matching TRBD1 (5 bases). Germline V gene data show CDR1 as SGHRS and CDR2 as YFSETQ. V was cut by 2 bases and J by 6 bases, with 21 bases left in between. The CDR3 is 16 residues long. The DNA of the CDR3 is TGCGCCAGCAGCTTAGGGGTGGGTCCCCGCCTGGGCGAGCAGTACTTC. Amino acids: CASSLGVGPRLGEQYF.

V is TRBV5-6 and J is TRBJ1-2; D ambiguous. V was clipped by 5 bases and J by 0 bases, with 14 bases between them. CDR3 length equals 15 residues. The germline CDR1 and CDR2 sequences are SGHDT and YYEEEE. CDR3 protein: CASSLIETTNYGYTF. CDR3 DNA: TGTGCCAGCAGTTTGATAGAGACAACTAACTATGGCTACACCTTC.

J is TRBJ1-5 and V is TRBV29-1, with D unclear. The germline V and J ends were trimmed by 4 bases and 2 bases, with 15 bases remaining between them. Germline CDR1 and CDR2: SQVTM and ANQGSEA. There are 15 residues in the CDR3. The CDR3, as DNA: TGCAGCGTTGTCCCCGGCCCTGACCGCAATCAGCCCCAGCATTTT. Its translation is CSVVPGPDRNQPQHF. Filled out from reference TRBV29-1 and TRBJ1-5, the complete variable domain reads SAVISQKPSRDICQRGTSLTIQCQVDSQVTMMFWYRQQPGQSLTLIATANQGSEATYESGFVIDKFPISRPNLTFSTLTVSNMSPEDSSIYLCSVVPGPDRNQPQHFGDGTRLSIL.

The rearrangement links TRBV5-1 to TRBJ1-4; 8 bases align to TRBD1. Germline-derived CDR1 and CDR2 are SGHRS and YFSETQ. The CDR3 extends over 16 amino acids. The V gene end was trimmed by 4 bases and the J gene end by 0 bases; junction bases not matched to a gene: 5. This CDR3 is CASSRDRRTTNEKLFF. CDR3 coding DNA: TGCGCCAGCAGCAGGGACAGGCGAACAACTAATGAAAAACTGTTTTTT. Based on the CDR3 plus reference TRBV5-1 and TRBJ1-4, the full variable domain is KAGVTQTPRYLIKTRGQQVTLSCSPISGHRSVSWYQQTPGQGLQFLFEYFSETQRNKGNFPGRFSGRQFSNSRSEMNVSTLELGDSALYLCASSRDRRTTNEKLFFGSGTQLSVL.

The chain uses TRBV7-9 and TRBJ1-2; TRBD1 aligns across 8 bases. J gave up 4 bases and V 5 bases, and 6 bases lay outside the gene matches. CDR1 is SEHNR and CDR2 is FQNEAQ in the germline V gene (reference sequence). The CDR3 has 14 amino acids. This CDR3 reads CASSDRGGVYGYTF. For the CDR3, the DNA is TGTGCCAGCAGCGACAGGGGCGGGGTCTATGGCTACACCTTC.

The CDR3 is CASSGFGAYNEQFF. CDR3 nucleotide sequence: TGTGCCAGCAGTGGATTTGGGGCGTACAATGAGCAGTTCTTC. The rearrangement links TRBV6-5 to TRBJ2-1, with D possibly matching TRBD1 (5 bases). Germline CDR1 is MNHEY and CDR2 is SVGAGI. Trimming removed 5 bases at V and 4 bases at J, with 12 bases between. CDR3 length equals 14 residues.

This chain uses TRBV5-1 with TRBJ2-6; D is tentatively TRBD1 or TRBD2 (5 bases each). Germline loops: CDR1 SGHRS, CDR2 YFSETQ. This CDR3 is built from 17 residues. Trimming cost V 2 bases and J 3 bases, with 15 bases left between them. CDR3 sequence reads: CASSLMGRGNGANVLTF. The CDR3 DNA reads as TGCGCCAGCAGCTTAATGGGACGCGGAAATGGGGCCAACGTCCTGACTTTC.

DNA of the CDR3: TGTGCCAGCAGTCCCCGAGTGTGGGCCGAATACACTGAAGCTTTCTTT. Translation: CASSPRVWAEYTEAFF. V is TRBV28 and J is TRBJ1-1, with no clear D. The CDR3 extends over 16 amino acids. Trimming removed 5 bases at V and 3 bases at J, with 19 bases between. Germline CDR1 is MDHEN and CDR2 is SYDVKM.

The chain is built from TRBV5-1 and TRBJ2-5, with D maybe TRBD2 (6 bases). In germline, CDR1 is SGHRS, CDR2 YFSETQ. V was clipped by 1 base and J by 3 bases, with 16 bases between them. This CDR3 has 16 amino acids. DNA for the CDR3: TGCGCCAGCAGCTTGCGGCTCCGGGGGTCCGAAGAGACCCAGTACTTC. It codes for CASSLRLRGSEETQYF.

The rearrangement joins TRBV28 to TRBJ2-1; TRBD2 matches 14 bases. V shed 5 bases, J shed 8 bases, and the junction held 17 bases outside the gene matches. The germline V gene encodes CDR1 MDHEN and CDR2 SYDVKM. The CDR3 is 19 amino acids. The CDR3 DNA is TGTGCCAGCAGTATGGGACTAGCGGGAGAATCAGCGGGGCGCCATGAGCAGTTCTTC. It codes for CASSMGLAGESAGRHEQFF. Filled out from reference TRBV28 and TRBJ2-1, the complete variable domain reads DVKVTQSSRYLVKRTGEKVFLECVQDMDHENMFWYRQDPGLGLRLIYFSYDVKMKEKGDIPEGYSVSREKKERFSLILESASTNQTSMYLCASSMGLAGESAGRHEQFFGPGTRLTVL.